This TCR beta chain was recorded in a study of blood T cell repertoires in COVID-19. In the study overall: Nucleic acid was either cDNA or gDNA, and it came from T cells, B-cell-depleted T cells, or PBMCs.

Per the original methods: Reference gene primer amplification gave estimated nucleated cell counts. Only in-frame clones appear in the TCRdb table, and some are missing; sequencing was by immunoSEQ multiplex PCR. The V and J calls and clone size were taken over from that table, and D and trimming were inferred from the DNA. Of about 120,000 clones listed, approximately 87% are singletons. Germline-derived CDR1 and CDR2 are MNHEY and SVGAGI. The germline V and J ends were trimmed by 0 bases and 7 bases, with 12 bases remaining between them. The CDR3 is 14 residues long. The TCR comes from a woman in her forties or fifties with acute or convalescent COVID-19. Source material: peripheral blood. The chain has TRBV6-5 and TRBJ1-2, with D maybe TRBD1 (6 bases). DNA of the CDR3: TGTGCCAGCAGTTACTCACAGGGCCAGGGTGGCTACACCTTC. It translates to CASSYSQGQGGYTF.